This is a list of T cell receptor beta chains from one sample in a study of T cells after yellow fever vaccination. TCRdb redid the calling of the 5' RACE reads with MiXCR, one entry per CDR3 protein. The data show 450,000 to 600,000 distinct CDR3 sequences, about a sixth seen once. Sequences were derived from PBMCs, sampled roughly 5 days after the first yellow fever vaccination. These receptors all come from a man aged 18 to 30 who received the YFV17D yellow fever vaccine. CDR3s include the opening cysteine and the closing phenylalanine or tryptophan. Fields, in order: clone size, V gene, J gene, D gene, CDR3 protein, CDR3 DNA. The D gene is left open where the match is weak. Clone size is not always given. Where it is, it says once, few, many or a class for expanded clones.

size: many
V: TRBV12-3/TRBV12-4
J: TRBJ2-3
D: TRBD1
CDR3: CASSLWGAGGADTQYF
DNA: TGTGCCAGCAGTTTATGGGGTGCAGGGGGCGCAGATACGCAGTATTTT

size: few
V: TRBV12-5
J: TRBJ2-7
D: TRBD1
CDR3: CASGLGTGGSYEQYF
DNA: TGTGCTAGTGGCCTCGGGACAGGGGGCTCCTACGAGCAGTACTTC

size: NA
V: TRBV5-1
J: TRBJ1-1
D: NA
CDR3: CASSLEGRGTSEAFF
DNA: TGCGCCAGCAGCTTGGAGGGACGGGGTACGAGTGAAGCTTTCTTT

size: NA
V: TRBV4-2
J: TRBJ2-2
D: TRBD2
CDR3: CASSPPRGGGALDTGELFF
DNA: TGTGCCAGCAGCCCTCCCCGTGGCGGGGGGGCCTTGGACACCGGGGAGCTGTTTTTT

size: NA
V: TRBV4-3
J: TRBJ2-7
D: NA
CDR3: CASSQGGRGYEQYF
DNA: TGCGCCAGCAGCCAAGGAGGCAGGGGCTACGAGCAGTACTTC

size: few
V: TRBV4-1
J: TRBJ2-7
D: TRBD2
CDR3: CASSQEGGLAVIYF
DNA: TGCGCCAGCAGCCAAGAAGGGGGACTAGCGGTGATATACTTC

size: few
V: TRBV18
J: TRBJ1-2
D: NA
CDR3: CASSLAEGTYGYTF
DNA: TGTGCCAGCTCACTGGCGGAAGGGACCTATGGCTACACCTTC

size: few
V: TRBV9
J: TRBJ2-1
D: NA
CDR3: CASRLDGYNEQFF
DNA: TGTGCCAGCAGATTGGACGGGTACAATGAGCAGTTCTTC

size: few
V: TRBV15
J: TRBJ2-7
D: TRBD2
CDR3: CATSPIPGTITYEQYF
DNA: TGTGCCACCAGCCCTATTCCCGGGACTATTACCTACGAGCAGTACTTC

size: many
V: TRBV9
J: TRBJ2-5
D: NA
CDR3: CASSAGPQETQYF
DNA: TGTGCCAGCAGCGCGGGACCCCAAGAGACCCAGTACTTC

size: few
V: TRBV7-9
J: TRBJ1-6
D: NA
CDR3: CASSLARESDSPLHF
DNA: TGTGCCAGCAGCTTAGCCAGGGAATCGGATTCACCCCTCCACTTT

size: NA
V: TRBV12-3/TRBV12-4
J: TRBJ2-3
D: TRBD2
CDR3: CASRDRTSGGADTQYF
DNA: TGTGCCAGCAGGGACCGGACTAGCGGGGGGGCAGATACGCAGTATTTT

size: few
V: TRBV7-2
J: TRBJ2-3
D: NA
CDR3: CASSSPFPDTQYF
DNA: TGTGCCAGCAGCTCTCCTTTTCCCGATACGCAGTATTTT

size: NA
V: TRBV19
J: TRBJ2-5
D: TRBD2
CDR3: CATGLASQETQYF
DNA: TGTGCCACTGGACTAGCCTCCCAAGAGACCCAGTACTTC

size: NA
V: TRBV11-3
J: TRBJ2-1
D: TRBD2
CDR3: CASSQGLAAYNEQFF
DNA: TGTGCCAGCAGTCAGGGACTAGCTGCCTACAATGAGCAGTTCTTC

size: NA
V: TRBV7-9
J: TRBJ1-5
D: NA
CDR3: CASSFGTANQPQHF
DNA: TGTGCCAGCAGTTTCGGGACTGCGAATCAGCCCCAGCATTTT

size: NA
V: TRBV6-5
J: TRBJ1-1
D: NA
CDR3: CASRASLDAEAFF
DNA: TGTGCCAGCAGAGCCAGCCTCGACGCTGAAGCTTTCTTT

size: NA
V: TRBV27
J: TRBJ2-7
D: NA
CDR3: CASSPRHTGHEQYF
DNA: TGTGCCAGCAGTCCCCGACATACGGGCCACGAGCAGTACTTC

size: NA
V: TRBV4-3
J: TRBJ1-2
D: TRBD1
CDR3: CASSQDRDRQFYGYTF
DNA: TGCGCCAGCAGCCAAGATCGGGACAGGCAATTCTATGGCTACACCTTC

size: NA
V: TRBV27
J: TRBJ2-2
D: NA
CDR3: CASSMGNPGELFF
DNA: TGTGCCAGCAGTATGGGGAATCCGGGGGAGCTGTTTTTT

size: NA
V: TRBV18
J: TRBJ2-1
D: NA
CDR3: CASSPLDIGVPLNEQFF
DNA: TGTGCCAGCTCACCACTCGATATCGGAGTCCCCCTTAATGAGCAGTTCTTC

size: NA
V: TRBV11-1
J: TRBJ2-3
D: NA
CDR3: CASSPVRARAYTDTQYF
DNA: TGTGCCAGCAGCCCCGTGAGGGCCAGGGCCTACACAGATACGCAGTATTTT

size: NA
V: TRBV7-9
J: TRBJ2-1
D: NA
CDR3: CASSPTWGVEQFF
DNA: TGTGCCAGCAGCCCAACCTGGGGGGTTGAGCAGTTCTTC